This is a list of T cell receptor beta chains from one sample in a study of blood T cell repertoires in COVID-19. Only in-frame clones appear in the TCRdb table, and some are missing; sequencing was by immunoSEQ multiplex PCR. The sample has under 100,000 clones; 75% to 90% are singletons. The source material was peripheral blood. The receptor source for this set is a woman aged 70-85 years with acute or convalescent COVID-19. The CDR3 runs from the conserved cysteine through the conserved F or W. The order of the fields is J gene, D gene, clone size, V gene, CDR3 DNA, CDR3 protein. D genes are given only for firm matches. Size is omitted from some rows. Given values are once, few, many or a class for expanded clones.

>TRBJ2-7|-|-|TRBV7-7
TGTGCTAGCAGCTTACGGCCCGAGGGGGGGGACTGCTACGAGCAGTACTTC
CASSLRPEGGDCYEQYF
>TRBJ2-2|TRBD1|-|TRBV14
TGTGCCAGCACCAGACAGGGGGCGAACACCGGGGAGCTGTTTTTT
CASTRQGANTGELFF
>TRBJ2-7|-|-|TRBV6-1
TGTGCCAGCAGTGAGTCCCCTTTAGAGGGATACGAGCAGTACTTC
CASSESPLEGYEQYF
>TRBJ2-5|TRBD2|-|TRBV3-1/TRBV3-2
TGTGCCAGCAGCTCCCAAACTGCTAGCGGGAGTCCTCCCCAGTACTTC
CASSSQTASGSPPQYF
>TRBJ1-6|-|-|TRBV6-5
TGTGCCAGCAGCGGGGAAACAAATAATTCACCCCTCCACTTT
CASSGETNNSPLHF
>TRBJ2-1|TRBD2|-|TRBV25-1
TGTGCCAGCAGTGATGCTAGCGGCTCCTACAATGAGCAGTTCTTC
CASSDASGSYNEQFF
>TRBJ1-6|-|-|TRBV27
TGTGCCAGCAGTTTTGTACGGAGCTCCTATAATTCACCCCTCCACTTT
CASSFVRSSYNSPLHF
>TRBJ2-3|TRBD2|-|TRBV6-5
TGTGCCAGCACCGAAAGCGGGAGGGACACAGATACGCAGTATTTT
CASTESGRDTDTQYF
>TRBJ2-4|-|-|TRBV14
TGTGCCAGCAGCCGTAGCGGTTTCAAAAACATTCAGTACTTC
CASSRSGFKNIQYF
>TRBJ2-7|TRBD2|-|TRBV11-1
TGTGCCAGCAGCTTAGAAGCGGGAGGGCCCTACGAGCAGTACTTC
CASSLEAGGPYEQYF
>TRBJ2-1|-|-|TRBV28
TGTGCCAGCAGTTTACCGGGAGCGGACTCGAATGAGCAGTTCTTC
CASSLPGADSNEQFF
>TRBJ1-3|TRBD1|few|TRBV5-1
TGCGCCAGCAGCCAAGGGACAGGTGGAAACACCATATATTTT
CASSQGTGGNTIYF
>TRBJ1-2|-|-|TRBV19
TGTGCCAGTAGTATACACATAAACCAGGCGTTCCATGGCTACACCTTC
CASSIHINQAFHGYTF
>TRBJ1-2|TRBD1|once|TRBV28
TGTGCCGCCGGGACAGGGGCATATAACTATGGCTACACCTTC
CAAGTGAYNYGYTF
>TRBJ2-6|TRBD1|-|TRBV3-1/TRBV3-2
TGTGCCAGCCCTAGCCCACAGGGGGTCTCGAGTGGGGCCAACGTCCTGACTTTC
CASPSPQGVSSGANVLTF
>TRBJ2-1|TRBD2|-|TRBV7-9
TGTGCCAGCAGGCATACTAGCGGGGGGGCCGTCAATGAGCAGTTCTTC
CASRHTSGGAVNEQFF